These 17 T cell receptor beta chains were sequenced from one sample in a study of blood T cell repertoires in COVID-19. Clones were read by immunoSEQ multiplex PCR, and TCRdb kept only the in-frame ones, dropping some. The table includes 250,000 to 350,000 clones, approximately 86% detected once. The material sequenced was peripheral blood. Receptors were obtained from a woman between 45 and 60 years old with active or convalescent COVID-19.

This clone was seen only a few times. The chain links TRBV4-2 to TRBJ2-5; 8 bases match TRBD2. Unmatched junction bases numbered 11, after V lost 4 bases and J lost 4 bases. Germline CDR1 reads LGHNA; CDR2 reads YNFKEQ. The CDR3 is 16 amino acids. CDR3 region: CASSLEAQGLGETQYF. The CDR3 bases are TGTGCCAGCAGCCTGGAGGCCCAGGGACTAGGAGAGACCCAGTACTTC.

J is TRBJ1-5 and V is TRBV9; a weak D match, TRBD1 (5 bases). There are 15 residues in the CDR3. Per the germline V gene, CDR1 is SGDLS and CDR2 is YYNGEE. Deletions cut 4 bases from V and 3 bases from J, with 14 bases between. The CDR3 here is CASSPGGGPNQPQHF. Written as DNA, the CDR3 is TGTGCCAGCAGCCCTGGGGGGGGTCCCAATCAGCCCCAGCATTTT.

This clone is a singleton in its sample. The chain has TRBV5-4 and TRBJ2-1; 9 bases are shared with TRBD2. Trimming removed 4 bases from V and 3 bases from J; junction bases left unmatched: 8. Per the germline V gene, CDR1 is SGHNT and CDR2 is YYREEE (reference sequence). The CDR3 runs to 16 residues. CDR3 DNA: TGTGCCAGCAGCGACAGTAGCGGGAGCCGCTACAATGAGCAGTTCTTC. Residues: CASSDSSGSRYNEQFF.

The chain uses TRBV5-1 and TRBJ2-3; D call uncertain. V was trimmed by 0 bases and J by 4 bases, leaving 18 bases between them. In germline, CDR1 is SGHRS, CDR2 YFSETQ. The CDR3 covers 17 residues. CDR3 loop: CASSLGIQRQFPDTQYF. The DNA for the CDR3 is TGCGCCAGCAGCTTGGGAATCCAACGTCAGTTCCCAGATACGCAGTATTTT.

This rearrangement joins TRBV29-1 to TRBJ2-3, with TRBD2 identical over 11 bases. Germline V gene data show CDR1 as SQVTM and CDR2 as ANQGSEA. The CDR3 runs 14 residues. The J segment lost 5 bases and the V segment lost 5 bases, leaving 6 bases of the junction unmatched. CDR3 sequence (DNA): TGCAGCGTTCTAAGTAGCGGGGGGGGAGATACGCAGTATTTT. Protein product: CSVLSSGGGDTQYF.

V gene TRBV12-3 or TRBV12-4 combines with J gene TRBJ1-2; the D gene is possibly TRBD1 (5 bases). Trimming stripped 6 bases from V and 5 bases from J, with 13 bases between. The CDR3 spans 13 residues. In DNA form, the CDR3 reads TGTGCCAGCAGAGCCCCGGGACTTTATGGCTACACCTTC. Protein sequence: CASRAPGLYGYTF.

V usage is TRBV7-9 and J usage is TRBJ2-1; 10 bases line up with TRBD2. Per germline, CDR1 SEHNR and CDR2 FQNEAQ (reference sequence). The CDR3 covers 15 residues. J was trimmed by 3 bases and V by 3 bases; bases with no gene match: 2. The CDR3 loop is CASSFGLAVYNEQFF. The CDR3 DNA follows: TGTGCCAGCAGCTTTGGACTAGCGGTCTACAATGAGCAGTTCTTC.

V usage is TRBV28 and J usage is TRBJ1-2, with 10 bases fitting TRBD1. The CDR3 consists of 18 residues. Germline lookup yields CDR1 MDHEN and CDR2 SYDVKM. The ends lost 5 bases at V and 7 bases at J; junction bases unmatched: 19. The chain's CDR3 is CASSLSGQGETVPPGYTF. DNA for the CDR3: TGTGCCAGCAGTCTATCAGGACAGGGGGAGACCGTACCCCCTGGCTACACCTTC.

V usage is TRBV19 and J usage is TRBJ2-7, with 7 bases aligning to TRBD1. V trimming: 3 bases; J trimming: 2 bases; junction bases outside the gene matches: 7. The CDR3 is 15 residues long. Germline CDR1 LNHDA, CDR2 SQIVND (reference sequence). CDR3 coding DNA: TGTGCCAGTAGTATCGGGCAGGGGGTTGCCTACGAGCAGTACTTC. Translation gives CASSIGQGVAYEQYF.

V and J are TRBV19 and TRBJ1-1, with TRBD1 identical over 8 bases. Germline trimming cut 5 bases from V and 6 bases from J; bases unmatched to any gene: 11. The CDR3 sequence is 15 residues long. Germline assignment: CDR1 LNHDA and CDR2 SQIVND (reference sequence). The CDR3 here is CASSSQRHRGAEAFF. The CDR3, as DNA: TGTGCCAGTAGTTCCCAGCGGCACAGGGGGGCTGAAGCTTTCTTT.

The V gene is TRBV6-1, the J gene TRBJ1-1; D unresolved. V lost 1 base and J 11 bases, leaving 11 bases between the germline ends. The CDR3 is made up of 12 amino acids. Germline-derived CDR1 and CDR2 are MNHNS and SASEGT. In DNA, the CDR3 is TGTGCCAGCAGTGAAGGATCCCGGAGGGCTTTCTTT. It specifies CASSEGSRRAFF.

The V and J genes are TRBV5-6 and TRBJ1-4; 9 bases line up with TRBD1. The CDR3 runs to 17 residues. The V gene end was trimmed by 0 bases and the J gene end by 5 bases; junction bases not matched to a gene: 8. Germline V gene data show CDR1 as SGHDT and CDR2 as YYEEEE. CDR3 sequence reads: CASSLAGTGPSNEKLFF. Written as DNA, the CDR3 is TGTGCCAGCAGCTTGGCGGGGACAGGGCCCTCGAATGAAAAACTGTTTTTT.

This clone was seen only a few times. The chain combines TRBV29-1 with TRBJ1-5, with TRBD1 matching over 8 bases. Germline lookup yields CDR1 SQVTM and CDR2 ANQGSEA. V gave up 4 bases and J gave up 7 bases; unmatched junction bases: 12. The CDR3 length is 15 residues. The CDR3 sequence is CSVASAGGAGQPQHF. The CDR3 bases are TGCAGCGTTGCAAGTGCAGGGGGCGCCGGACAGCCCCAGCATTTT.

The chain joins TRBV7-9 to TRBJ1-1; 8 nucleotides match TRBD1. This CDR3 is built from 16 residues. After removal of 4 bases from V and 1 base from J, the junction contained 8 bases not matched to a gene. Germline V gene data show CDR1 as SEHNR and CDR2 as FQNEAQ (reference sequence). CDR3 bases: TGTGCCAGCAGCTCCCAGAACAGGGGGTGGAACACTGAAGCTTTCTTT. This sequence encodes CASSSQNRGWNTEAFF.

V gene TRBV2 combines with J gene TRBJ1-4, with TRBD1 matching 7 bases. V dropped 3 bases and J dropped 6; count of bases not matched to a gene: 7. CDR3 length: 15 residues. CDR1 and CDR2 (germline): SNHLY, FYNNEI. CDR3 DNA sequence: TGTGCCAGCAGTGAGGCGACAGGGCGGGATGAAAAACTGTTTTTT. Protein: CASSEATGRDEKLFF.

The chain uses TRBV27 and TRBJ2-1; 8 bases line up with TRBD2. V gave up 6 bases and J gave up 2 bases; unmatched junction bases: 9. The germline CDR1 and CDR2 sequences are MNHEY and SMNVEV (reference sequence). This CDR3 comprises 16 residues. DNA of the CDR3: TGTGCCAGCAGACGACCGGGACTAGGTCCCTACAATGAGCAGTTCTTC. It is translated as CASRRPGLGPYNEQFF.

The chain carries TRBV5-8 and TRBJ1-5; 9 bases fit TRBD1. Germline CDR1 reads SGHTS; CDR2 reads YDEGEE. The length of the CDR3 is 14 residues. With 2 bases clipped from V and 6 bases from J, the junction kept 3 bases outside the gene matches. CDR3 protein: CASSFTGGGQPQHF. The CDR3, as DNA: TGTGCCAGCAGCTTCACAGGGGGCGGTCAGCCCCAGCATTTT.